Included here is one T cell receptor beta chain sequence, with context. One entry per CDR3 protein, called by TCRdb with MiXCR from the RT-PCR reads. The sample includes 500,000 to 550,000 distinct CDR3 sequences, around 21% seen only once; the top ten take around 2.8%. This sample was taken from a study of response to subunit inactivated influenza vaccine. The V gene end was trimmed by 7 bases and the J gene end by 0 bases; junction bases not matched to a gene: 9. This CDR3 spans 16 amino acids. This sample was also put to use in a study of T cells expressing NK-cell markers. Per that paper: Libraries used 5'RACE template switching adding universal primer site and UMIs.

The specimen comprised CD4+ T cells sorted from PBMCs, sampled about 13 days after vaccination. The chain employs TRBV12-3 or TRBV12-4 and TRBJ1-5; TRBD1 agrees at 7 bases. This clonotype was obtained from a man aged 50 to 59 who received an inactivated influenza vaccine. The chain's CDR3 is CASKPGTAYSNQPQHF. The CDR3 DNA reads TGTGCCAGCAAACCCGGGACAGCCTATAGCAATCAGCCCCAGCATTTT.